The T cell receptor beta chain under discussion was sequenced for a study of regulatory T cells in long-lasting Graves disease. Time point in this sample: newly diagnosed GD, antithyroid drugs for less than 3 months. The authors made the TCR library using RNA they extracted from PBMCs. Study results and limitations: The number of shared public clonotypes was higher in persistent patients (2,741) than new patients (over 900).

This CDR3 contains 14 residues. Germline assignment: CDR1 DFQATT and CDR2 SNEGSKA (reference sequence). The junction had 2 bases not matched to a gene; V was cut back by 0 bases and J by 5 bases. Comments on this clonotype: The antigen is not known.

Building the TCR beta libraries relied on iRepertoire HTBI primers, and CDR3 regions underwent Arm-PCR. Each CDR3 protein is one row after TCRdb ran MiXCR on the multiplex PCR reads. The sample yields some 450,000 distinct CDR3 sequences, about 15% seen once. The sample was also linked to a second study, of T cells in Graves' hyperthyroidism and ophthalmopathy. That work states: Most expanded thyroid clonotypes above 0.001 also appeared in blood.

The sample in question was peripheral blood mononuclear cells (PBMCs), obtained at new diagnosis, from a patient treated with antithyroid drugs. This receptor was obtained from a young woman with Graves disease. The chain recombines TRBV20-1 with TRBJ2-7, with 12 bases identical to TRBD2. CDR3 sequence reads: CSARDLAGGDEQYF. CDR3 nucleotides: TGCAGTGCTAGAGATCTAGCGGGAGGGGACGAGCAGTACTTC.